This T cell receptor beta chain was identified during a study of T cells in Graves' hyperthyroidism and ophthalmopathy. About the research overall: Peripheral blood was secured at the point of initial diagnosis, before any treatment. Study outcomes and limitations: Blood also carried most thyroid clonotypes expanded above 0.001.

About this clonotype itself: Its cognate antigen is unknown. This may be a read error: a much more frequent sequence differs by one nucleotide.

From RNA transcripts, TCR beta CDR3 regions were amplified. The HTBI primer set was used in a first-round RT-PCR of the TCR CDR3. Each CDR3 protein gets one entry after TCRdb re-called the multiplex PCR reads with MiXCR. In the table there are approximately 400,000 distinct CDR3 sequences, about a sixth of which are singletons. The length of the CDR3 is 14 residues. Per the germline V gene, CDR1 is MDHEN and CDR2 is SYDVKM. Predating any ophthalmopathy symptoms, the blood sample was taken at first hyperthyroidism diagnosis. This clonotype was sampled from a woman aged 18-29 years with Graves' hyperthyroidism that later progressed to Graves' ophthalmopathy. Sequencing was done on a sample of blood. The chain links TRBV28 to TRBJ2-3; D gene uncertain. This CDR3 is CASSLRAATDAQYF. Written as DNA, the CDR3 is TGTGCCAGCAGTTTAAGGGCAGCCACAGATGCGCAGTATTTT. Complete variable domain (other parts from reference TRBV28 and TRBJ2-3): DVKVTQSSRYLVKRTGEKVFLECVQDMDHENMFWYRQDPGLGLRLIYFSYDVKMKEKGDIPEGYSVSREKKERFSLILESASTNQTSMYLCASSLRAATDAQYFGPGTRLTVL.